A selection of T cell receptor beta chains follows, all from one sample in a study of cytomegalovirus exposure and HLA in healthy donors. Some clones are missing from TCRdb's copy, which holds only in-frame ones; the method was immunoSEQ multiplex PCR. The data show about 150,000 clones, 64% seen once. The specimen was PBMCs. These receptors originate from a woman aged 25 to 45 in good health and CMV-seropositive. CDR3s include the opening cysteine and the closing phenylalanine or tryptophan. D genes are given only for firm matches. Expanded clones get a size class; other rows say once, few or many, or leave the size out.

clone_size d_call j_call v_call cdr3_nt cdr3_aa
NA TRBD1 TRBJ2-3 TRBV28 TGTGCCACCCTGACCGGGACAGGGGTTATAGATACGCAGTATTTT CATLTGTGVIDTQYF
NA NA TRBJ1-5 TRBV29-1 TGCAGCGTTCAGAATAGCAATCAGCCCCAGCATTTT CSVQNSNQPQHF
NA NA TRBJ1-1 TRBV6-5 TGTGCCAGCAGTGACCGGGGTCTTAAGGAAGCTTTCTTT CASSDRGLKEAFF
NA NA TRBJ2-5 TRBV5-1 TGCGCCAGCAGCTTTACACAGTTACAAGAGACCCAGTACTTC CASSFTQLQETQYF
NA NA TRBJ1-2 TRBV9 TGTGCCAGCAGCCCGGGCGGAGGGAGTCAATATGGCTACACCTTC CASSPGGGSQYGYTF
once TRBD1 TRBJ2-1 TRBV2 TGTGCCAGCAGCTCATACAGGGGTAGGGAGCAGTTCTTC CASSSYRGREQFF
few NA TRBJ1-3 TRBV18 TGTGCCAGCTCACCATTGAAGGGGGCTGGAAACACCATATATTTT CASSPLKGAGNTIYF
few TRBD1 TRBJ1-6 TRBV27 TGTGCCAGCAGTTTACGGGACAGGGGGCCAAGCTCCTATAATTCACCCCTCCACTTT CASSLRDRGPSSYNSPLHF
once NA TRBJ1-2 TRBV6-6 TGTGCCAGCACCACAAGGCAGTCTAGTGGCTACACCTTC CASTTRQSSGYTF
NA NA TRBJ2-5 TRBV28 TGTGCCAGCAGTTTTCAGGGTGTCCACTTC CASSFQGVHF